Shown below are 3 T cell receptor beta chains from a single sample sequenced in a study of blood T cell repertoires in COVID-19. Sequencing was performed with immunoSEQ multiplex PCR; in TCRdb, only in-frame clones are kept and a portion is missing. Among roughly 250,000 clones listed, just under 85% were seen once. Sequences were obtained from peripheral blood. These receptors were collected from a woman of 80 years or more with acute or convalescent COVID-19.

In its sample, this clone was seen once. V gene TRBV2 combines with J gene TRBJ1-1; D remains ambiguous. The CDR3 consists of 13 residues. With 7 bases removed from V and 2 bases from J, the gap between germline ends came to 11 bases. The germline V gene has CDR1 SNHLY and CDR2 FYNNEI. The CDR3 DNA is TGTGCCAGCATTAGAGACATTAACACTGAAGCTTTCTTT. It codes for CASIRDINTEAFF.

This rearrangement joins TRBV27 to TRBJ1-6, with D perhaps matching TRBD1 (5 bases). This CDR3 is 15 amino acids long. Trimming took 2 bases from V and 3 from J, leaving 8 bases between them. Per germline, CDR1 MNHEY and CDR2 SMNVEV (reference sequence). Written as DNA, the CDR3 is TGTGCCAGCAGTTTACAGGGAAACTATAATTCACCCCTCCACTTT. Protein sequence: CASSLQGNYNSPLHF.

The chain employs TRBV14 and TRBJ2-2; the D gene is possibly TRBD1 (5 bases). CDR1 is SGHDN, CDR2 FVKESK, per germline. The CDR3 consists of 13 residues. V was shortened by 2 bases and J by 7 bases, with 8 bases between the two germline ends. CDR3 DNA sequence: TGTGCCAGCAGCCAACAGGGTAGCGGGGAGCTGTTTTTT. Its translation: CASSQQGSGELFF. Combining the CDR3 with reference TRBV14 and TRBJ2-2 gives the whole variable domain EAGVTQFPSHSVIEKGQTVTLRCDPISGHDNLYWYRRVMGKEIKFLLHFVKESKQDESGMPNNRFLAERTGGTYSTLKVQPAELEDSGVYFCASSQQGSGELFFGEGSRLTVL.